This entry concerns a single T cell receptor beta chain. With 1 base removed from V and 8 bases from J, the gap between germline ends came to 6 bases. Germline V gene sequence: CDR1 SGHTA, CDR2 FQGNSA. This CDR3 spans 12 amino acids. The sample is drawn from a study of T cell changes during pregnancy in multiple sclerosis. Sequencing used immunoSEQ multiplex PCR; TCRdb keeps in-frame clones, though not all of them. The table has tens of thousands of clones, over 85% seen once. This chain uses TRBV7-2 with TRBJ2-1, with unresolved D. The source is a female donor with multiple sclerosis, enrolled in a pregnancy study. The starting material was CD8+ T cells from peripheral blood mononuclear cells, obtained before pregnancy. CDR3 nucleotide sequence: TGTGCCAGCAGCTTAGGTTCCGATGAGCAGTTCTTC. Its translation: CASSLGSDEQFF.